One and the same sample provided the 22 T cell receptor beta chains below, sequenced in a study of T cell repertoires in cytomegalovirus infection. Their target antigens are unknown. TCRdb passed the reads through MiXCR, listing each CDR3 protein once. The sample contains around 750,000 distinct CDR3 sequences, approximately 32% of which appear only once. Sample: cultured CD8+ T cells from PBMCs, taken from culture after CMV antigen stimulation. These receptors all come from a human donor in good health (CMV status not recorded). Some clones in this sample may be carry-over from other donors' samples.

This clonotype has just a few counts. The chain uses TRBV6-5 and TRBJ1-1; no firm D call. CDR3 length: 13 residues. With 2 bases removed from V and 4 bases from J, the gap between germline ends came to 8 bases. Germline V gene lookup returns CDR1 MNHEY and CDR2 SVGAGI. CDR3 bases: TGTGCCAGCAGTTACATCGCGGTCACTGAAGCTTTCTTT. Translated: CASSYIAVTEAFF.

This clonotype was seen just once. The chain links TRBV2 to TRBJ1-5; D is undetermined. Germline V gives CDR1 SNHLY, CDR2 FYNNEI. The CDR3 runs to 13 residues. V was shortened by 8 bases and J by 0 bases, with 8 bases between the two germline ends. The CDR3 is CASATYSNQPQHF. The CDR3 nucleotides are TGTGCCAGCGCGACCTATAGCAATCAGCCCCAGCATTTT.

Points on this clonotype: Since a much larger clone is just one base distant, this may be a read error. This CDR3 reads CVSSLGPRLPNIQYF. The CDR3 DNA sequence: TGTGTCAGCAGCTTAGGACCTCGACTCCCAAACATTCAGTACTTC. The V and J genes are TRBV7-2 and TRBJ2-4; the D is unclear. There are 15 residues in the CDR3. From germline, CDR1 is SGHTA and CDR2 FQGNSA.

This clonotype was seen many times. CDR3 coding DNA: TGTGCCAGCAGTTACTTGGGACTACAAGAGACCCAGTACTTC. The encoded protein is CASSYLGLQETQYF. J is TRBJ2-5 and V is TRBV6-2 or TRBV6-3; TRBD2 agrees at 7 bases. Germline V gene lookup returns CDR1 MNHEY and CDR2 SVGEGT. This CDR3 has 14 amino acids. The J segment lost 2 bases and the V segment lost 1 base, leaving 1 base of the junction unmatched.

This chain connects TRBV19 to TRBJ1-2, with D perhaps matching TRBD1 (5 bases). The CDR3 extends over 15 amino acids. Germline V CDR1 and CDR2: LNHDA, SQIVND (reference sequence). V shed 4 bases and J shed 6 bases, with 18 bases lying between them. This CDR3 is CASSTPGLFPDGYTF. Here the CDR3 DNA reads TGTGCCAGTAGTACCCCGGGACTGTTTCCAGATGGCTACACCTTC.

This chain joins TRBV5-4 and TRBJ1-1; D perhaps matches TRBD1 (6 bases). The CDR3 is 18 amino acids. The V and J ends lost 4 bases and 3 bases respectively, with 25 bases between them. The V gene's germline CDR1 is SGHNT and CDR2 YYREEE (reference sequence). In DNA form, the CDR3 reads TGTGCCAGCAGCAAGAAATTTAGGGTTACCGGGGGCTACACTGAAGCTTTCTTT. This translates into CASSKKFRVTGGYTEAFF.

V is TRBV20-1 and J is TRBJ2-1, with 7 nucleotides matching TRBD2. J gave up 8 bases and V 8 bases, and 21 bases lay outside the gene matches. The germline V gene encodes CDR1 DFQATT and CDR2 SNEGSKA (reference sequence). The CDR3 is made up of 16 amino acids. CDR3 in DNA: TGCAGTCTCCGGGCCAGCGGGGCGTTGTTCGTCGATGAGCAGTTCTTC. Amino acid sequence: CSLRASGALFVDEQFF.

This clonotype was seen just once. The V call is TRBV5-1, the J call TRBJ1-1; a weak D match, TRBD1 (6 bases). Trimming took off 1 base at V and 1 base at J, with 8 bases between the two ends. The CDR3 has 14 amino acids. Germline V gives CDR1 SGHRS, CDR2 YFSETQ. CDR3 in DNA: TGCGCCAGCAGCTTGTGGGGACAGAACACTGAAGCTTTCTTT. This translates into CASSLWGQNTEAFF.

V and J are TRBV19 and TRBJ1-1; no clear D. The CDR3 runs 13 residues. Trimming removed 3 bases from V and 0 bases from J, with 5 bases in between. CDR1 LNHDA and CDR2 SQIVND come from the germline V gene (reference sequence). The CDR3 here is CASSIRVNTEAFF. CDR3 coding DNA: TGTGCCAGTAGTATCCGGGTGAACACTGAAGCTTTCTTT.

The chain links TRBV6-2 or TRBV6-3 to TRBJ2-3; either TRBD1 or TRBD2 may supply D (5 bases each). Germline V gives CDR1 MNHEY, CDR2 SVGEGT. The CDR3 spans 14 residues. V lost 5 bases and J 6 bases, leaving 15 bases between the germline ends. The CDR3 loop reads CASSRDPRADTQYF. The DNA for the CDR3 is TGTGCCAGCAGTCGGGACCCCCGGGCGGATACGCAGTATTTT.

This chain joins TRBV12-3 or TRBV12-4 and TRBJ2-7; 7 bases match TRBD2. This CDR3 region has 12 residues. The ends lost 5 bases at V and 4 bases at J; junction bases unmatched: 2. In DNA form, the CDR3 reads TGTGCCAGCAGTCAAGCGGGGTACGAGCAGTACGTC. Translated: CASSQAGYEQYV.

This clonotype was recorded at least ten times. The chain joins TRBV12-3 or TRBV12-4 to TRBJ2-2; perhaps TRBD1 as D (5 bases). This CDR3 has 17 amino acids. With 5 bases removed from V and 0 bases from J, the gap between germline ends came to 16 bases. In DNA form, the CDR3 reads TGTGCCAGCAGTCTCCCTTCGGACAAACCGAACACCGGGGAGCTGTTTTTT. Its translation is CASSLPSDKPNTGELFF.

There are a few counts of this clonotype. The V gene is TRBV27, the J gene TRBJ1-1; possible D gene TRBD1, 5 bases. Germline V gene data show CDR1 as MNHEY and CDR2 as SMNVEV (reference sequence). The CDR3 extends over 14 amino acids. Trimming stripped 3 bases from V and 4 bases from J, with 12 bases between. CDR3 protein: CASSFNGGFTEAFF. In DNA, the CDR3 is TGTGCCAGCAGTTTTAATGGGGGATTCACTGAAGCTTTCTTT.

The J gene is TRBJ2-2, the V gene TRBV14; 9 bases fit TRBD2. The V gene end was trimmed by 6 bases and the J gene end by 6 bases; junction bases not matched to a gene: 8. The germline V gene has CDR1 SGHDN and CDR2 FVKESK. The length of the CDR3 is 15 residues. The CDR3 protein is CASRASGGSAGELFF. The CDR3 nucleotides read TGTGCCAGCAGGGCAAGCGGGGGGTCCGCCGGGGAGCTGTTTTTT. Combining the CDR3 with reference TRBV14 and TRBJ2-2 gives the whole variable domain EAGVTQFPSHSVIEKGQTVTLRCDPISGHDNLYWYRRVMGKEIKFLLHFVKESKQDESGMPNNRFLAERTGGTYSTLKVQPAELEDSGVYFCASRASGGSAGELFFGEGSRLTVL.

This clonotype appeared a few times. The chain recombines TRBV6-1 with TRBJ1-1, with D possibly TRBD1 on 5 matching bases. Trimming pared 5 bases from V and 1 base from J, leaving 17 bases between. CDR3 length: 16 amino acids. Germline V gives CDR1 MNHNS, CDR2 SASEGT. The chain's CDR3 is CASSRPGPTPNTEAFF. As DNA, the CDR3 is TGTGCCAGCAGTAGACCGGGACCCACGCCGAACACTGAAGCTTTCTTT.

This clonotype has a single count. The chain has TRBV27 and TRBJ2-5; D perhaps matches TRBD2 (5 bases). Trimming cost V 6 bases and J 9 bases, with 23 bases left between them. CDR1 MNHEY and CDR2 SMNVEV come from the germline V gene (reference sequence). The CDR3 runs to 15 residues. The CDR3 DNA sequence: TGTGCCAGCAGATTAAGGGCTAGGAGCATGGAGGCCCAGTACTTC. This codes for CASRLRARSMEAQYF.

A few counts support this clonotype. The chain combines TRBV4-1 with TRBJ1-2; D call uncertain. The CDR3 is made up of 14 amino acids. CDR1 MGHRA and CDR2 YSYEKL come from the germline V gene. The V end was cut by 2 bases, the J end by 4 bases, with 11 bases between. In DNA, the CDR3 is TGCGCCAGCAGCCAACTCGGACGGTCCTATGGCTACACCTTC. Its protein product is CASSQLGRSYGYTF.

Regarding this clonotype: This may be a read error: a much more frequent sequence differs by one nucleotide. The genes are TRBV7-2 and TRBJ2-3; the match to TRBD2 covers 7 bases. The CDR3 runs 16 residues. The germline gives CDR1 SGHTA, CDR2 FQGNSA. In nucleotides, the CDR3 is TGTGTCAGCAGCTTAGCGATGCGGGGGTATACAGATACGCAGTATTTT. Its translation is CVSSLAMRGYTDTQYF.

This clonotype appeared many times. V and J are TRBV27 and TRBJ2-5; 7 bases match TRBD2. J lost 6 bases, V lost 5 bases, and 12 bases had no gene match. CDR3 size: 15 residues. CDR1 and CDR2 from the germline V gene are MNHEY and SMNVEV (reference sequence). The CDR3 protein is CASSGRVGRDKTQYF. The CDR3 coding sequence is TGTGCCAGCAGTGGAAGAGTGGGGAGGGATAAGACCCAGTACTTC.

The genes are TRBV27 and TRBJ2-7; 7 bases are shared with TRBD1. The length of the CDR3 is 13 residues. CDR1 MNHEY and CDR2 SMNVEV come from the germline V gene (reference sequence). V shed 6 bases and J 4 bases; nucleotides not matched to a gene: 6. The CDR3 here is CASSKGQFYEQYV. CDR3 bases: TGTGCCAGCAGCAAGGGACAGTTTTACGAGCAGTACGTC.

In nucleotides, the CDR3 is TGTGCCAGCATCCGAAAGCGGGGGCCTAGCACAGATACGCAGTATTTT. Residues: CASIRKRGPSTDTQYF. This rearrangement joins TRBV6-1 to TRBJ2-3; 8 positions agree with TRBD2. V was pared by 7 bases and J by 0 bases, with 9 bases of the junction left unmatched. The CDR3 is 16 amino acids. CDR1 is MNHNS, CDR2 SASEGT, per germline.

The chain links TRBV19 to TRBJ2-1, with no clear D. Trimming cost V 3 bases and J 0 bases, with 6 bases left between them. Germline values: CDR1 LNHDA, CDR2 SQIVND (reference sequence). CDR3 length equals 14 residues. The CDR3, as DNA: TGTGCCAGTAGTATGTCGTCCTCCTACAATGAGCAGTTCTTC. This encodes CASSMSSSYNEQFF. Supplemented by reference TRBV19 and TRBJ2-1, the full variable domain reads DGGITQSPKYLFRKEGQNVTLSCEQNLNHDAMYWYRQDPGQGLRLIYYSQIVNDFQKGDIAEGYSVSREKKESFPLTVTSAQKNPTAFYLCASSMSSSYNEQFFGPGTRLTVL.